Described below is a single T cell receptor (beta chain) sequence and its context. This clone was observed many times. No cognate antigen has been identified for it. The CDR3 goes on 3 residues after the read ends, and that part is filled in from the germline J gene. The data belong to a study of T cell clonality in common variable immunodeficiency (dated by TCRdb to between 2015 and 2017). General findings and caveats noted by the study authors: TCRbeta clonality was higher in CVID subjects than in healthy controls (t-test p = 0.018), and the increase was most characteristic of about a third of subjects. Fewer TCRbeta clones were shared among CVID subjects than among healthy controls (p < 0.0001). Even though DNA input was equal, the average per sample came to about 74,000 unique sequences for controls compared with some 29,000 for CVID samples. Reportedly, TCRbeta sequences from CVID had fewer deletions and N-nucleotide insertions, and highly modified clones with 13 or more V deletions were absent from CVID. Correlations of repertoire features with clinical complications were constrained by heterogeneity among patients within the CVID cohort. It was noted by the authors that sequencing of the repertoires of T cell subpopulations would be needed to clarify the cause of the increased clonality in CVID.

For sequencing, equivalent amounts of genomic DNA were input from CVID and control samples. For every sample, a 60 bp segment covering the rearranged TCRbeta CDR3 region was amplified and then sequenced. TCRbeta amplification used the immunoSEQ assay, a bias-corrected multiplex PCR with high-throughput sequencing. In the paper's pipeline: Each unique nucleotide sequence was treated as a clone and annotated with V, D and J genes, copy number and frequency. Sequences were labeled productive if in frame, and non-productive if out of frame or containing stop codons. As previously described, Shannon's entropy was used to calculate clonality. The predicted amino acid sequences of productive clones were used to derive the mean CDR3 Kyte-Doolittle hydropathy. Using the R hclust function, scaled V gene usage was clustered hierarchically with Manhattan distance and complete linkage. Sharing of clones by CDR3 amino acid sequence was evaluated by resampling 12 repertoires per group over 100 rounds. The repertoires were searched for about 70 published EBV-specific TCRbeta sequences and about 240 published CMV-specific TCRbeta sequences. Analysis left out two CVID samples that produced under 10,000 sequences, so a few dozen CVID repertoires remained. This immuneACCESS table, as held by TCRdb, lists in-frame sequences with V and J called but not all clones. Of the missing ones, under half trace to an unresolved V gene in checked studies; the others have no known cause. The V and J calls and clone size were taken over from that table, and D and trimming were inferred from the DNA. This sample contains about 60,000 clones, none of which is a singleton. The ten biggest clones cover 1.5% to 2% of the sample.

Most of the CVID patients and most of the healthy controls were of Caucasian heritage. From each donor, about 4.5 to 9 ml of heparinized peripheral whole blood was collected. Genomic DNA from adults with common variable immune deficiency (CVID) and from healthy adult controls was used for sequencing of TCRbeta CDR3 repertoires. There were around 22 healthy adult volunteers in the control group (roughly twelve female and around ten male), ranging in age from roughly 23 to 75 years, with a mean age of around 36. Diluted blood was density-centrifuged over Hypaque 1077 or Ficoll-Paque to isolate peripheral blood mononuclear cells. Genomic DNA was extracted from unsorted mononuclear cells by Qiagen column purification or by a centrifugation-based method. The CDR3, cysteine through phenylalanine, is 15 amino acids long. Part of the CDR3 DNA is given, 36 bases translated from base 1. V is cut back by 1 base and J by 5 bases, with 5 bases in the junction unmatched. CDR1 and CDR2, looked up from the germline V gene (reference sequence), are SGHNT and YYREEE.

This TCR derives from a person aged 18 to 70 in good health. The V and J genes are TRBV5-4 and TRBJ2-7, and 11 bases in between align with TRBD2. The sample taken for sequencing was peripheral blood mononuclear cells. CDR3 bases read: TGTGCCAGCAGCTTGATCCTAGCGGGAGGTCACGAG. Translated, this is CASSLILAGGHE. In full, the CDR3 reads CASSLILAGGHEQYF.